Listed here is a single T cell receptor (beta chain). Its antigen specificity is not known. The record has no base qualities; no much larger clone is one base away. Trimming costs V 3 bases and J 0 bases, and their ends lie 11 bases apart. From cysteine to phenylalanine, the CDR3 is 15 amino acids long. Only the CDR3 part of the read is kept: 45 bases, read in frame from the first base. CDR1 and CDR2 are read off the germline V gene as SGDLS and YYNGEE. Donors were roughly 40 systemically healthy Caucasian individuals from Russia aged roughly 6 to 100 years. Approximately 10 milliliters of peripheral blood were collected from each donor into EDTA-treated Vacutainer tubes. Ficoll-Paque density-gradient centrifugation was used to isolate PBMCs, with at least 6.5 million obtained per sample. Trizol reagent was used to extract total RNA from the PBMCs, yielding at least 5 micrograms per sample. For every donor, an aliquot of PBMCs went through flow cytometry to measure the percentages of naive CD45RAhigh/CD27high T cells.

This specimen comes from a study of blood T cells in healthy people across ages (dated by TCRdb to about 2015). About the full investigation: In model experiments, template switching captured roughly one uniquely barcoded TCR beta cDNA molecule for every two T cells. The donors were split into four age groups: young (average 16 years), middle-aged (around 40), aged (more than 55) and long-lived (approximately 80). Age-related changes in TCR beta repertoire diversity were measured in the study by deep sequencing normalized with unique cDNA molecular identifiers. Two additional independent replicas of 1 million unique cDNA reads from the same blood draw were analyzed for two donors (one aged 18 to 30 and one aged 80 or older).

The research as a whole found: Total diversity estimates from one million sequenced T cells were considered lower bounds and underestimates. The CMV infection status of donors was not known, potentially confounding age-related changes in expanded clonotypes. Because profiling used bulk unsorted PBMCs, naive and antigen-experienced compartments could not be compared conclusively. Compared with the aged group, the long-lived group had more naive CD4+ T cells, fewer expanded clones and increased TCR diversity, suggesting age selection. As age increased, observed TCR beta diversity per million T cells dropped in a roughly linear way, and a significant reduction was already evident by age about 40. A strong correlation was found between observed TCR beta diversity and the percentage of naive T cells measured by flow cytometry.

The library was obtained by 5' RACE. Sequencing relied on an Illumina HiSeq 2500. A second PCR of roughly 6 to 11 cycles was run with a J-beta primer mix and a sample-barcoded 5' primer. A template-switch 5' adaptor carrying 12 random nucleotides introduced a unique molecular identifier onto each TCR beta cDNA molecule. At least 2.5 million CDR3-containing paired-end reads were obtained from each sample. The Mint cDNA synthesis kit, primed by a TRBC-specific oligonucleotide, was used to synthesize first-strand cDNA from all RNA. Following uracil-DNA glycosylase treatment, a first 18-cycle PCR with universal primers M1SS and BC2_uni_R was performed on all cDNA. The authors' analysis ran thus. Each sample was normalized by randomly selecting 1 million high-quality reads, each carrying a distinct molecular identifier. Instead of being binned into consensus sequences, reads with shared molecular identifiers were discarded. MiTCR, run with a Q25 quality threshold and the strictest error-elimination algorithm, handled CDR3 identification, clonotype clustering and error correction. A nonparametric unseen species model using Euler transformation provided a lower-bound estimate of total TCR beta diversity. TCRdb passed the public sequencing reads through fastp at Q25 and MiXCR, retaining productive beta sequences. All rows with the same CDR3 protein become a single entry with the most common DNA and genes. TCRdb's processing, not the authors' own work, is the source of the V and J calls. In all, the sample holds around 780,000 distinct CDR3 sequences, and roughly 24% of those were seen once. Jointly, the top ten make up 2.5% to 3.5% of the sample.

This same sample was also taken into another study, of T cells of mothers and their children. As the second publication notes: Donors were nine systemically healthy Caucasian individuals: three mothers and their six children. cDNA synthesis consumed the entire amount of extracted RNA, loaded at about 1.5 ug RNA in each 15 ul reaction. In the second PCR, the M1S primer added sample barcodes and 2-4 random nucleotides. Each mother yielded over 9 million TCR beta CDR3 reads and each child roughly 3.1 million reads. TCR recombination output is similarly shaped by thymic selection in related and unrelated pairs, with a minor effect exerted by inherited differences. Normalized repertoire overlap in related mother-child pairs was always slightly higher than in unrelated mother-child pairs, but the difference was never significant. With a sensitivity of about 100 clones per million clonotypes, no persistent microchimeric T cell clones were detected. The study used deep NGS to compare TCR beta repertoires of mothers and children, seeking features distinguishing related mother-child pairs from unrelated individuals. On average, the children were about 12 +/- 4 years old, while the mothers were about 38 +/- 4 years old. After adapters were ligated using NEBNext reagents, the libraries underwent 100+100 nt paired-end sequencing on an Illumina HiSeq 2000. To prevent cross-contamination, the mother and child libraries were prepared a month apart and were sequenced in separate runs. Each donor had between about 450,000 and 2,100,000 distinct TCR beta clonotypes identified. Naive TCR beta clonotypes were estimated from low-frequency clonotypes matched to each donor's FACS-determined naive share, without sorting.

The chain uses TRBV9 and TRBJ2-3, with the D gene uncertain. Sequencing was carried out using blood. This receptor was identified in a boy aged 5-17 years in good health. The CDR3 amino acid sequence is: CASSEEVSSTDTQYF. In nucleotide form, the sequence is TGTGCCAGCAGCGAGGAAGTCTCTAGCACAGATACGCAGTATTTT. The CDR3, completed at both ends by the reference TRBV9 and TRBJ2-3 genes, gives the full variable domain DSGVTQTPKHLITATGQRVTLRCSPRSGDLSVYWYQQSLDQGLQFLIQYYNGEERAKGNILERFSAQQFPDLHSELNLSSLELGDSALYFCASSEEVSSTDTQYFGPGTRLTVL.